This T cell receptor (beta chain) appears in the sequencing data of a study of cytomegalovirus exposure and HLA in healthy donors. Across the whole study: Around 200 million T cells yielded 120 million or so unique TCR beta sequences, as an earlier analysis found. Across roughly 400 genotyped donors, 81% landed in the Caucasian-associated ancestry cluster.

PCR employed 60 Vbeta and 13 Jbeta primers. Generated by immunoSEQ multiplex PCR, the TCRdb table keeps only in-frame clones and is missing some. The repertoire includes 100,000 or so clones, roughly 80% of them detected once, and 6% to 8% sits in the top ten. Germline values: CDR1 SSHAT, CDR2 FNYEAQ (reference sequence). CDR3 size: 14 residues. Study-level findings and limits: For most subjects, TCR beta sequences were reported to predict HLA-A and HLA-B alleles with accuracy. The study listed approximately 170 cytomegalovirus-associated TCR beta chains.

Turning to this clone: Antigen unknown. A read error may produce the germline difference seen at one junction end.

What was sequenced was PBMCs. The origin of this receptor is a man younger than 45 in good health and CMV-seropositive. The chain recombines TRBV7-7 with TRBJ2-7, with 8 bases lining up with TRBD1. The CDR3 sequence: CASSERQGNYEQYF. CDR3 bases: TGTGCTAGCAGCGAACGACAGGGGAACTACGAGCAGTACTTC.